Shown below are 16 T cell receptor beta chains from a single sample sequenced in a study of blood T cell repertoires in COVID-19. Assay used: immunoSEQ multiplex PCR; TCRdb lists only in-frame clones, some missing. This sample has about 210,000 clones, with 80% to 90% found just once. Sequences were obtained from peripheral blood. The receptors shown here come from a woman between 45 and 60 years old with acute or convalescent COVID-19.

V is TRBV3-1 (or the pseudogene TRBV3-2) and J is TRBJ2-5; 10 bases align to TRBD2. This CDR3 region has 16 residues. Germline V gives CDR1 LGHDT, CDR2 YNNKEL (reference sequence). The V segment lost 2 bases and the J segment 4 bases; nucleotides outside the gene matches: 7. CDR3 nucleotides: TGTGCCAGCAGCCAACTAGCGGGGGAGGGGCGAGAGACCCAGTACTTC. Its protein product is CASSQLAGEGRETQYF.

The chain uses TRBV14 and TRBJ1-6; 8 nucleotides match TRBD1. V gave up 4 bases and J gave up 5 bases; unmatched junction bases: 7. CDR3 length equals 16 residues. Germline-derived CDR1 and CDR2 are SGHDN and FVKESK. As DNA, the CDR3 is TGTGCCAGCAGCCTCTACGACAGGGGCAATAATTCACCCCTCCACTTT. Amino acids: CASSLYDRGNNSPLHF.

This clone was counted a single time. This chain connects TRBV9 to TRBJ2-7, with 7 bases fitting TRBD2. The CDR3 is made up of 19 amino acids. Germline CDR1 SGDLS, CDR2 YYNGEE. V dropped 2 bases and J dropped 6; count of bases not matched to a gene: 23. The chain's CDR3 is CASSVSHLGTWRELGEQYF. CDR3 sequence (DNA): TGTGCCAGCAGCGTCTCTCACTTAGGAACGTGGCGGGAGCTTGGCGAGCAGTACTTC. Variable domain in full (rest from reference TRBV9 and TRBJ2-7): DSGVTQTPKHLITATGQRVTLRCSPRSGDLSVYWYQQSLDQGLQFLIQYYNGEERAKGNILERFSAQQFPDLHSELNLSSLELGDSALYFCASSVSHLGTWRELGEQYFGPGTRLTVT.

This clone was found once. The chain joins TRBV2 to TRBJ2-6, with D perhaps TRBD2 (5 bases). The CDR3 spans 15 residues. Germline CDR1 SNHLY, CDR2 FYNNEI. V lost 2 bases and J 3 bases, leaving 8 bases between the germline ends. The CDR3 bases are TGTGCCAGCAGTGAAACGAGGGTTGGGGCCAACGTCCTGACTTTC. It yields the protein CASSETRVGANVLTF.

This clone was seen more than once but under ten times. The CDR3 nucleotides read TGTGCCAGCAGTTTACGCCCGACAGGGGGTGGTGGAAACACCATATATTTT. This translates into CASSLRPTGGGGNTIYF. The gene calls are TRBV27 and TRBJ1-3, with 9 bases identical to TRBD1. The CDR3 runs 17 residues. Germline assignment: CDR1 MNHEY and CDR2 SMNVEV (reference sequence). The junction had 8 bases not matched to a gene; V was cut back by 2 bases and J by 3 bases.

V is TRBV9 and J is TRBJ2-7; 9 bases match TRBD2. The ends lost 2 bases at V and 1 base at J; junction bases unmatched: 7. Germline V gene data show CDR1 as SGDLS and CDR2 as YYNGEE. The CDR3 is 16 residues long. The CDR3 region has the DNA TGTGCCAGCAGCGTTAAGGGACTAGCAAGTTCCTACGAGCAGTACTTC. Protein: CASSVKGLASSYEQYF.

The rearrangement uses TRBV19 and TRBJ1-5, with D unclear. The CDR3 has 14 amino acids. V shed 8 bases and J shed 1 base, with 12 bases lying between them. Germline V gene sequence: CDR1 LNHDA, CDR2 SQIVND (reference sequence). The CDR3 is CASRRLSSNQPQHF. CDR3 sequence (DNA): TGTGCCAGTCGTCGGTTGTCGAGCAATCAGCCCCAGCATTTT.

V gene TRBV10-3 combines with J gene TRBJ2-3; D gene unclear. V gave up 2 bases and J gave up 6 bases, with 9 bases separating them. Germline loops: CDR1 ENHRY, CDR2 SYGVKD. This CDR3 spans 13 amino acids. This chain's CDR3 is CAISEGPADTQYF. For the CDR3, the DNA is TGTGCCATCAGTGAGGGTCCAGCGGATACGCAGTATTTT.

The chain uses TRBV5-6 and TRBJ2-7, with D perhaps TRBD2 (5 bases). The CDR3 loop spans 16 amino acids. Germline loops: CDR1 SGHDT, CDR2 YYEEEE. The germline V and J ends were trimmed by 3 bases and 6 bases, with 22 bases remaining between them. This chain's CDR3 is CASSSPRVGLSPEQYF. The DNA of the CDR3 is TGTGCCAGCAGCTCCCCGAGGGTAGGCCTCAGCCCCGAGCAGTACTTC. Complete variable domain (other parts from reference TRBV5-6 and TRBJ2-7): DAGVTQSPTHLIKTRGQQVTLRCSPKSGHDTVSWYQQALGQGPQFIFQYYEEEERQRGNFPDRFSGHQFPNYSSELNVNALLLGDSALYLCASSSPRVGLSPEQYFGPGTRLTVT.

The chain couples TRBV25-1 to TRBJ1-5; D remains ambiguous. The CDR3 runs 13 residues. V was pared by 6 bases and J by 3 bases, with 9 bases between. Germline-derived CDR1 and CDR2 are MGHDK and SYGVNS. The CDR3 protein is CASSRGSNQPQHF. The CDR3 DNA follows: TGTGCCAGCAGCCGGGGATCCAATCAGCCCCAGCATTTT.

This chain links TRBV6-5 with TRBJ2-7; the match to TRBD2 covers 7 bases. V gave up 7 bases and J gave up 7 bases; unmatched junction bases: 10. Looked up from germline, CDR1 is MNHEY and CDR2 is SVGAGI. This CDR3 is 13 amino acids long. DNA for the CDR3: TGTGCCAGCAAGATGACAGTGGGGGGGGAGCAGTACTTC. It yields the protein CASKMTVGGEQYF.

The V gene is TRBV9, the J gene TRBJ1-1; 9 bases line up with TRBD1. This CDR3 comprises 16 residues. Germline CDR1 and CDR2: SGDLS and YYNGEE. Trimming took 3 bases from V and 2 from J; bases not matched to a gene: 8. In DNA form, the CDR3 reads TGTGCCAGCAGCGGAGGGGGGACAGGGACAAACACTGAAGCTTTCTTT. This encodes CASSGGGTGTNTEAFF.

The chain combines TRBV27 with TRBJ1-1; TRBD1 might be the D (6 bases). V was clipped by 4 bases and J by 6 bases, with 15 bases between them. This CDR3 contains 14 residues. CDR1 MNHEY and CDR2 SMNVEV come from the germline V gene (reference sequence). CDR3 DNA sequence: TGTGCCAGCAGTTCACTCACAGGGAGGGCTGAAGCTTTCTTT. Its translation is CASSSLTGRAEAFF.

This chain joins TRBV2 and TRBJ1-5; TRBD1 aligns across 7 bases. Germline trimming cut 1 base from V and 5 bases from J; bases unmatched to any gene: 8. Germline CDR1 reads SNHLY; CDR2 reads FYNNEI. The CDR3 length is 16 residues. The CDR3 spells CASSEEAGGRYQPQHF. The CDR3 nucleotides are TGTGCCAGCAGTGAAGAGGCAGGGGGAAGATATCAGCCCCAGCATTTT.

The J gene is TRBJ1-5, the V gene TRBV30; D ambiguous. Trimming took 6 bases from V and 6 from J, leaving 9 bases between them. The germline CDR1 and CDR2 sequences are GTSNPN and SVGIG (reference sequence). This CDR3 has 11 amino acids. The CDR3 DNA follows: TGTGCCTGTGGAGACCGTCAGCCCCAGCATTTT. Translating it yields CACGDRQPQHF. Filled out from reference TRBV30 and TRBJ1-5, the complete variable domain reads SQTIHQWPATLVQPVGSPLSLECTVEGTSNPNLYWYRQAAGRGLQLLFYSVGIGQISSEVPQNLSASRPQDRQFILSSKKLLLSDSGFYLCACGDRQPQHFGDGTRLSIL.

As regards this clone: The identical CDR3 is also encoded by other nucleotide sequences in the sample. This chain joins TRBV2 and TRBJ1-5, with 7 bases that match TRBD1. Per the germline V gene, CDR1 is SNHLY and CDR2 is FYNNEI. The V and J ends lost 5 bases and 4 bases, in that order; junction bases with no gene match: 8. The CDR3 contains 15 residues. DNA of the CDR3: TGTGCCAGCAGTCCCGACAGGGTGGGGAATCAGCCCCAGCATTTT. It translates to CASSPDRVGNQPQHF.